Below, one T cell receptor beta chain is given with its context. This sample stems from a study of blood T cell repertoires in COVID-19. The wider study: Acute and convalescent COVID-19 specimens originated in the United States, Italy and Spain. T cells, B-cell-depleted T cells, or PBMCs provided the cDNA or gDNA that served as material.

Germline V lookup: CDR1 SGHAT, CDR2 FQDESV (reference sequence). The CDR3 covers 13 residues. V was clipped by 2 bases and J by 1 base, with 5 bases between them. Authors' analysis steps: Quantification of nucleated cells was approximated via reference gene primer amplification. The table came from immunoSEQ multiplex PCR; TCRdb's copy has only in-frame clones and leaves some out. From that table come the V and J calls and clone size; the DNA was used to work out D and trimming. Of about 260,000 clones listed, 75% to 90% are singletons. Sample: peripheral blood. This TCR was sampled from a man between 25 and 39 years old with active or convalescent COVID-19. The chain combines TRBV11-1 with TRBJ1-1; no clear D. Here the CDR3 DNA reads TGTGCCAGCAGCTTAAGCCGGAACACTGAAGCTTTCTTT. Protein product: CASSLSRNTEAFF.